These 21 T cell receptor beta chains came from one sample sequenced in a study of OX40 agonist ivuxolimab in advanced cancers. Measured with immunoSEQ multiplex PCR; TCRdb has only the in-frame clones, and not every one. Of around 84,000 clones listed, about 92% are singletons. Sample: CD4+ or CD8+ T cells sorted from blood, taken in a trial of the OX40 agonist ivuxolimab. All receptors derive from an adult with an advanced solid tumor such as melanoma, head and neck, liver or kidney cancer.

This clone was seen only once. V and J are TRBV29-1 and TRBJ2-3; 7 nucleotides agree with TRBD2. The ends lost 8 bases at V and 2 bases at J; junction bases unmatched: 4. The CDR3 is 12 amino acids. Germline CDR1 and CDR2: SQVTM and ANQGSEA. The CDR3 nucleotides read TGCAGCTCCAGCGGGGACACAGATACGCAGTATTTT. Protein product: CSSSGDTDTQYF.

This chain joins TRBV10-1 and TRBJ2-1, with D hard to call. The ends were cut back, 3 bases at V and 0 bases at J, with 15 bases in the middle. Germline CDR1 reads WNHNN; CDR2 reads SYGVQD (reference sequence). The CDR3 totals 17 residues. The CDR3 reads CASSDYPMSSSYNEQFF. The CDR3 DNA sequence: TGCGCCAGCAGTGATTACCCCATGAGTAGCTCCTACAATGAGCAGTTCTTC.

This chain connects TRBV19 to TRBJ2-7; possible D gene TRBD1, 6 bases. Per germline, CDR1 LNHDA and CDR2 SQIVND (reference sequence). The CDR3 sequence is 16 residues long. V shed 5 bases and J shed 6 bases, with 23 bases lying between them. CDR3 region: CASSPRIRDKRREQYF. CDR3 coding DNA: TGTGCCAGTAGTCCACGAATCCGGGACAAAAGGCGCGAGCAGTACTTC.

The chain couples TRBV5-1 to TRBJ2-1, with no clear D. Germline V gene lookup returns CDR1 SGHRS and CDR2 YFSETQ. V was cut by 0 bases and J by 2 bases, with 9 bases left in between. CDR3 length equals 15 residues. In DNA form, the CDR3 reads TGCGCCAGCAGCTTGGTTGCAACAACCTACAATGAGCAGTTCTTC. Its translation: CASSLVATTYNEQFF.

The rearrangement uses TRBV5-1 and TRBJ1-2, with D maybe TRBD1 (6 bases). The CDR3 loop spans 14 amino acids. Trimming removed 4 bases at V and 8 bases at J, with 18 bases between. Germline CDR1 reads SGHRS; CDR2 reads YFSETQ. CDR3 coding DNA: TGCGCCAGCAGCCGGGACGGGGGGCCCGAGGGCTACACCTTC. Translating gives CASSRDGGPEGYTF.

The chain employs TRBV5-1 and TRBJ2-1, with 7 bases fitting TRBD1. This CDR3 has 16 amino acids. CDR1 SGHRS and CDR2 YFSETQ come from the germline V gene. J gave up 0 bases and V 4 bases, and 7 bases lay outside the gene matches. The CDR3 spells CASSRDSMGSYNEQFF. DNA of the CDR3: TGCGCCAGCAGCCGGGACAGCATGGGCTCCTACAATGAGCAGTTCTTC.

The chain carries TRBV7-9 and TRBJ2-6, with D hard to call. The ends were cut back, 4 bases at V and 4 bases at J, with 14 bases in the middle. This CDR3 contains 16 residues. In germline, CDR1 is SEHNR, CDR2 FQNEAQ (reference sequence). The CDR3 loop reads CASSSAMLSGANVLTF. As DNA, the CDR3 is TGTGCCAGCAGCTCAGCTATGCTATCCGGGGCCAACGTCCTGACTTTC.

The chain couples TRBV11-2 to TRBJ1-3; no firm D call. Trimming removed 6 bases at V and 0 bases at J, with 12 bases between. The CDR3 totals 15 residues. Germline CDR1 is SGHAT and CDR2 is FQNNGV. The CDR3: CASSQSDYSGNTIYF. The DNA for the CDR3 is TGTGCCAGCAGTCAATCGGATTACTCTGGAAACACCATATATTTT.

This chain joins TRBV19 and TRBJ1-6; no clear D. There are 13 residues in the CDR3. CDR1 LNHDA and CDR2 SQIVND come from the germline V gene (reference sequence). V was clipped by 3 bases and J by 7 bases, with 7 bases between them. The CDR3 DNA reads as TGTGCCAGTAGTATCCGAGCGAATTCACCCCTCCACTTT. This gives the protein CASSIRANSPLHF. Using reference TRBV19 and TRBJ1-6 for the parts outside the CDR3, the full variable domain is DGGITQSPKYLFRKEGQNVTLSCEQNLNHDAMYWYRQDPGQGLRLIYYSQIVNDFQKGDIAEGYSVSREKKESFPLTVTSAQKNPTAFYLCASSIRANSPLHFGNGTRLTVT.

The chain couples TRBV10-2 to TRBJ1-1; D is uncertain. Trimming pared 6 bases from V and 4 bases from J, leaving 6 bases between. Germline CDR1 reads WSHSY; CDR2 reads SAAADI. This CDR3 region has 11 residues. This CDR3 is CASRRRTEAFF. In nucleotides, the CDR3 is TGCGCCAGCAGGAGACGCACTGAAGCTTTCTTT.

This CDR3 reads CASSKPSSTGGNTGELFF. In DNA form, the CDR3 reads TGTGCCAGTAGTAAACCCTCCTCGACAGGGGGGAACACCGGGGAGCTGTTTTTT. This sequence joins TRBV19 and TRBJ2-2, with 9 bases identical to TRBD1. Unmatched junction bases numbered 10, after V lost 4 bases and J lost 1 base. The CDR3 covers 18 residues. CDR1 and CDR2 from the germline V gene are LNHDA and SQIVND (reference sequence).

This chain joins TRBV5-1 and TRBJ2-3, with TRBD1 matching over 7 bases. Germline-derived CDR1 and CDR2 are SGHRS and YFSETQ. V shed 4 bases and J 4 bases; nucleotides not matched to a gene: 6. The CDR3 is 14 residues long. CDR3: CASSDRQGPDTQYF. DNA for the CDR3: TGCGCCAGCAGCGACCGACAGGGACCAGATACGCAGTATTTT.

The chain employs TRBV4-1 and TRBJ1-4; 10 bases fit TRBD1. CDR1 is MGHRA, CDR2 YSYEKL, per germline. CDR3 size: 15 residues. With V trimmed by 4 bases and J by 5 bases, 4 bases remained unmatched. This CDR3 is CASSLRDRGNEKLFF. In DNA form, the CDR3 reads TGCGCCAGCAGCCTCCGGGACAGGGGAAATGAAAAACTGTTTTTT.

For the CDR3, the DNA is TGTGCCAGTAGTATAGCGGAGTTCACCGGGGAGCTGTTTTTT. Encoded protein: CASSIAEFTGELFF. The V and J genes are TRBV19 and TRBJ2-2; D not resolved. The germline V and J ends were trimmed by 1 base and 4 bases, with 7 bases remaining between them. CDR3 length: 14 amino acids. Germline values: CDR1 LNHDA, CDR2 SQIVND (reference sequence).

The J gene is TRBJ2-7, the V gene TRBV29-1; the D is unclear. CDR1 and CDR2 from the germline V gene are SQVTM and ANQGSEA. Trimming removed 4 bases from V and 1 base from J, with 8 bases in between. The CDR3 spans 12 residues. The CDR3 here is CSVVKGSYEQYF. The CDR3 nucleotides are TGCAGCGTTGTGAAGGGTTCCTACGAGCAGTACTTC.

This sequence joins TRBV7-3 and TRBJ2-5; D is perhaps TRBD2 (6 bases). The germline V gene encodes CDR1 SGHTA and CDR2 FQGTGA. The CDR3 is 13 residues long. V was cut by 5 bases and J by 4 bases, with 11 bases left in between. CDR3 nucleotides: TGTGCCAGCAGCCCCGGGAGTATAGAGACCCAGTACTTC. As protein: CASSPGSIETQYF.

The V call is TRBV5-1, the J call TRBJ1-2; D unclear. Looked up from germline, CDR1 is SGHRS and CDR2 is YFSETQ. Trimming took 1 base from V and 4 from J, leaving 14 bases between them. The CDR3 loop spans 15 amino acids. CDR3 nucleotides: TGCGCCAGCAGCTTGTCCGATTCCCGGGGCTATGGCTACACCTTC. Translating it yields CASSLSDSRGYGYTF.

The rearrangement uses TRBV25-1 and TRBJ1-1; D is perhaps TRBD1 (5 bases). Between the trimmed V and J ends, which lost 0 bases and 4 bases, there was a span of 9 bases. This CDR3 is built from 14 residues. Germline loops: CDR1 MGHDK, CDR2 SYGVNS. The CDR3 coding sequence is TGTGCCAGCAGTGAATACGGGGCGGCCACTGAAGCTTTCTTT. Translated, it gives CASSEYGAATEAFF. Together with reference TRBV25-1 and TRBJ1-1, the CDR3 gives the full variable domain: EADIYQTPRYLVIGTGKKITLECSQTMGHDKMYWYQQDPGMELHLIHYSYGVNSTEKGDLSSESTVSRIRTEHFPLTLESARPSHTSQYLCASSEYGAATEAFFGQGTRLTVV.

This sequence joins TRBV30 and TRBJ1-5; D uncertain. V was clipped by 2 bases and J by 1 base, with 3 bases between them. Germline lookup yields CDR1 GTSNPN and CDR2 SVGIG (reference sequence). CDR3 size: 12 residues. The DNA of the CDR3 is TGTGCCTGGAGTCAGAGCAATCAGCCCCAGCATTTT. Amino acid sequence: CAWSQSNQPQHF.

The sample holds one count of this clone. V usage is TRBV5-1 and J usage is TRBJ1-4, with 7 bases lining up with TRBD1. V was pared by 0 bases and J by 7 bases, with 6 bases of the junction left unmatched. The CDR3 contains 15 residues. The germline gives CDR1 SGHRS, CDR2 YFSETQ. As DNA, the CDR3 is TGCGCCAGCAGCTTGGCGCAGGGGGACGGTGAAAAACTGTTTTTT. This gives the protein CASSLAQGDGEKLFF.

This clone was seen only a few times. V usage is TRBV2 and J usage is TRBJ1-5; tentative D call: TRBD1 (6 bases). Trimming took off 0 bases at V and 0 bases at J, with 6 bases between the two ends. Germline loops: CDR1 SNHLY, CDR2 FYNNEI. The CDR3 consists of 15 residues. CDR3 in amino acids: CASSEATGSNQPQHF. The DNA for the CDR3 is TGTGCCAGCAGTGAAGCGACAGGTAGCAATCAGCCCCAGCATTTT.